This T cell receptor beta chain emerged from a study of blood T cell repertoires in COVID-19. Study-wide background: The United States, Italy and Spain provided the acute and convalescent COVID-19 samples. Nucleic acid was either cDNA or gDNA, and it came from T cells, B-cell-depleted T cells, or PBMCs.

Per the authors' pipeline: Counts of nucleated cells, estimated from reference gene primer amplification, were obtained. TCRdb's copy holds only in-frame clones and misses some; the assay was immunoSEQ multiplex PCR. V and J calls plus clone size are reproduced from that table; the DNA served to infer D and trimming. Among roughly 87,000 clones listed, roughly 83% were seen once. Germline-derived CDR1 and CDR2 are SNHLY and FYNNEI. V lost 3 bases, J lost 2 bases, and 5 bases stayed unmatched. The CDR3 contains 15 residues. The rearrangement uses TRBV2 and TRBJ2-5; 8 bases match TRBD2. This receptor was obtained from a human donor in a cohort sampled during active COVID-19. Sequenced sample: peripheral blood. CDR3 loop: CASSDQPSGQETQYF. The CDR3 DNA follows: TGTGCCAGCAGTGATCAGCCTAGCGGGCAAGAGACCCAGTACTTC.